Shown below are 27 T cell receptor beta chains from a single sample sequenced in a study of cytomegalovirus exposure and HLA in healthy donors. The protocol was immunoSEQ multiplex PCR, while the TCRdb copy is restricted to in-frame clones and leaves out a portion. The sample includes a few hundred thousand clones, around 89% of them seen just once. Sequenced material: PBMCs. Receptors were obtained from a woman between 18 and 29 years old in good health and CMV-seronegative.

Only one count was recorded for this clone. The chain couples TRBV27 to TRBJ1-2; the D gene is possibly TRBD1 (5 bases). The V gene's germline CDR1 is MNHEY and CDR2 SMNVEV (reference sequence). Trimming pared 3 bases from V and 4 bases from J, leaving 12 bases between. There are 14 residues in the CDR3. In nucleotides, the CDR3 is TGTGCCAGCAGTTTTGGGGGGGTTGGCTATGGCTACACCTTC. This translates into CASSFGGVGYGYTF.

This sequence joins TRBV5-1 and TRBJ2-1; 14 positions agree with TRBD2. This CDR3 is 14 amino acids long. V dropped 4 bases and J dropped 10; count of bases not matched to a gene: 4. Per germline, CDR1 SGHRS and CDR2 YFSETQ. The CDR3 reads CASSTGLAGDEQFF. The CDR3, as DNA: TGCGCCAGCAGCACGGGACTAGCGGGGGACGAGCAGTTCTTC.

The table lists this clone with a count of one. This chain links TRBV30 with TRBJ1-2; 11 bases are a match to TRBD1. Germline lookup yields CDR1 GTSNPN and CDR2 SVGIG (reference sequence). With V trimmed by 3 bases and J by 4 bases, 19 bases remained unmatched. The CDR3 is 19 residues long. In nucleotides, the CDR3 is TGTGCCTGGAGGCCGAGATTTAGGACAGGGGGCTTCGTTGGCTATGGCTACACCTTC. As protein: CAWRPRFRTGGFVGYGYTF. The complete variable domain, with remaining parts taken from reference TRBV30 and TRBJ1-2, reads SQTIHQWPATLVQPVGSPLSLECTVEGTSNPNLYWYRQAAGRGLQLLFYSVGIGQISSEVPQNLSASRPQDRQFILSSKKLLLSDSGFYLCAWRPRFRTGGFVGYGYTFGSGTRLTVV.

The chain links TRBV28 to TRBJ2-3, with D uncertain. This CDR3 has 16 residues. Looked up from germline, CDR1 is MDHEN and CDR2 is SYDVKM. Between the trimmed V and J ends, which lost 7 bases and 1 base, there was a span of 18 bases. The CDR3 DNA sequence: TGTGCCAGCATCGATGGTGCTATTCGCCGCACAGATACGCAGTATTTT. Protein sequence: CASIDGAIRRTDTQYF.

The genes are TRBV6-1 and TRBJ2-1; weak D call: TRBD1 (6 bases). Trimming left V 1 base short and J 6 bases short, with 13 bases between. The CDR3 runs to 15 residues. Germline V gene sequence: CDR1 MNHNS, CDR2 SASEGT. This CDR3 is CASSEGDTFSNEQFF. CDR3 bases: TGTGCCAGCAGTGAAGGGGACACTTTCAGCAATGAGCAGTTCTTC.

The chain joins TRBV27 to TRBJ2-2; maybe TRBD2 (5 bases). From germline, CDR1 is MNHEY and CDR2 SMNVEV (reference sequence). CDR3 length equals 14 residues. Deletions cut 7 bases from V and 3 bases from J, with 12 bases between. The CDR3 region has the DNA TGTGCCAGCACACCGGGATCCCACACCGGGGAGCTGTTTTTT. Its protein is CASTPGSHTGELFF.

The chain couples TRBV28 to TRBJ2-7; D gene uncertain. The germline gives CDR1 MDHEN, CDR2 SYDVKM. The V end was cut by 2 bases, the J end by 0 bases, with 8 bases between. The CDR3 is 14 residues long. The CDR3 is CASSLVQSSYEQYF. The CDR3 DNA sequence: TGTGCCAGCAGTTTAGTACAGTCCTCCTACGAGCAGTACTTC.

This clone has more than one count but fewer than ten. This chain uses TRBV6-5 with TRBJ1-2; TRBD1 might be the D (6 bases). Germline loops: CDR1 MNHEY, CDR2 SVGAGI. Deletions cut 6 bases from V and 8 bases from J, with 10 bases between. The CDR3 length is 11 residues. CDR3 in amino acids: CASRRGGGYTF. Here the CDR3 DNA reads TGTGCCAGCAGGAGGGGGGGCGGCTACACCTTC.

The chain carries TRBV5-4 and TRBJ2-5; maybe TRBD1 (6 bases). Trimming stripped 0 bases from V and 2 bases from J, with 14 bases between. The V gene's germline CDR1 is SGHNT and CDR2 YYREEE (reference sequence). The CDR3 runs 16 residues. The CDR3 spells CASSLGSTGSQETQYF. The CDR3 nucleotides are TGTGCCAGCAGCTTGGGTTCCACAGGGTCTCAAGAGACCCAGTACTTC.

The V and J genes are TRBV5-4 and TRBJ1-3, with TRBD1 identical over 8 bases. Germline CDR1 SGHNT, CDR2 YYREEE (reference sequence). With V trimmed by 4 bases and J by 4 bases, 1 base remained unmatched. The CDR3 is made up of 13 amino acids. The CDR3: CASSQGAGNTIYF. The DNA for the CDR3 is TGTGCCAGCAGCCAGGGGGCAGGAAACACCATATATTTT. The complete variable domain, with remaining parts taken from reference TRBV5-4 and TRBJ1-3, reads ETGVTQSPTHLIKTRGQQVTLRCSSQSGHNTVSWYQQALGQGPQFIFQYYREEENGRGNFPPRFSGLQFPNYSSELNVNALELDDSALYLCASSQGAGNTIYFGEGSWLTVV.

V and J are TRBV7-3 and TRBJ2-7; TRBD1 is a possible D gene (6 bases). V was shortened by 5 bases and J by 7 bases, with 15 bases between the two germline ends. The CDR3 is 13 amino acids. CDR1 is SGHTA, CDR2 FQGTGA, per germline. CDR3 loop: CASSLGQRGEQYF. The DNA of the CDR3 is TGTGCCAGCAGCCTCGGACAGAGGGGTGAGCAGTACTTC. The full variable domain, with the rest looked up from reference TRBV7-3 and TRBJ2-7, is GAGVSQTPSNKVTEKGKYVELRCDPISGHTALYWYRQSLGQGPEFLIYFQGTGAADDSGLPNDRFFAVRPEGSVSTLKIQRTERGDSAVYLCASSLGQRGEQYFGPGTRLTVT.

CDR3 sequence (DNA): TGTGCCAGCAGTCACACAGATACGCAGTATTTT. Protein sequence: CASSHTDTQYF. The genes are TRBV6-5 and TRBJ2-3; D remains ambiguous. The length of the CDR3 is 11 residues. V lost 5 bases and J 2 bases, leaving 2 bases between the germline ends. Germline lookup yields CDR1 MNHEY and CDR2 SVGAGI.

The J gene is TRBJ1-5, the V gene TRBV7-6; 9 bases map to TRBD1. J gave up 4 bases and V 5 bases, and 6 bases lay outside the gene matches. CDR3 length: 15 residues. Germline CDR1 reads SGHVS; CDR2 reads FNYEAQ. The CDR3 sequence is CASSPGTGTNQPQHF. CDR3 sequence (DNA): TGTGCCAGCAGCCCGGGGACAGGGACTAATCAGCCCCAGCATTTT.

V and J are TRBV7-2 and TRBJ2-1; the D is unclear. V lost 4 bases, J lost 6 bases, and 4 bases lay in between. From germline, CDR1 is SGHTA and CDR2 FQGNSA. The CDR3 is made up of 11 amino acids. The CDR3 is CASSSSNEQFF. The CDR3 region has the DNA TGTGCCAGCAGCTCCAGCAATGAGCAGTTCTTC. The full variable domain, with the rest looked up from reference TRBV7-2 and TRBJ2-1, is GAGVSQSPSNKVTEKGKDVELRCDPISGHTALYWYRQSLGQGLEFLIYFQGNSAPDKSGLPSDRFSAERTGGSVSTLTIQRTQQEDSAVYLCASSSSNEQFFGPGTRLTVL.

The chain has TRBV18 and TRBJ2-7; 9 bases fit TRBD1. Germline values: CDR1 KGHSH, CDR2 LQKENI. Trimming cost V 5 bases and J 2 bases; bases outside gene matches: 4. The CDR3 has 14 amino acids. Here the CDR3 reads CASSWDRATYEQYF. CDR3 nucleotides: TGTGCCAGCTCATGGGACAGGGCGACCTACGAGCAGTACTTC.

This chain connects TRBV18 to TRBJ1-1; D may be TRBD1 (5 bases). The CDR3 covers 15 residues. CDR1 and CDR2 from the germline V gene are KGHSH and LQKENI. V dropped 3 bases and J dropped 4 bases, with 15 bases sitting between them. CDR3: CASSPGRGEGTEAFF. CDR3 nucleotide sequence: TGTGCCAGCTCACCCGGTCGGGGGGAAGGCACTGAAGCTTTCTTT. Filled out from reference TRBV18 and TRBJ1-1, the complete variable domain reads NAGVMQNPRHLVRRRGQEARLRCSPMKGHSHVYWYRQLPEEGLKFMVYLQKENIIDESGMPKERFSAEFPKEGPSILRIQQVVRGDSAAYFCASSPGRGEGTEAFFGQGTRLTVV.

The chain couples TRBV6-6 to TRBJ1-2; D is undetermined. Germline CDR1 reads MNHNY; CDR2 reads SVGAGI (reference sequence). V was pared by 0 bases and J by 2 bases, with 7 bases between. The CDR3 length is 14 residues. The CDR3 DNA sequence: TGTGCCAGCAGTTACTCTCCCGAGAACTATGGCTACACCTTC. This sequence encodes CASSYSPENYGYTF.

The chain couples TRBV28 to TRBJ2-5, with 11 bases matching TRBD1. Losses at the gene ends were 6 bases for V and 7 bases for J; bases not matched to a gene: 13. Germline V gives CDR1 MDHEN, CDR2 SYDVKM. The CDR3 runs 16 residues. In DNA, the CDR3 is TGTGCCAGCAGCCCGTGGGCAGGGACAGGGGGAAGGACCCAGTACTTC. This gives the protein CASSPWAGTGGRTQYF. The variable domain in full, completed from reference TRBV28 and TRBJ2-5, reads DVKVTQSSRYLVKRTGEKVFLECVQDMDHENMFWYRQDPGLGLRLIYFSYDVKMKEKGDIPEGYSVSREKKERFSLILESASTNQTSMYLCASSPWAGTGGRTQYFGPGTRLLVL.

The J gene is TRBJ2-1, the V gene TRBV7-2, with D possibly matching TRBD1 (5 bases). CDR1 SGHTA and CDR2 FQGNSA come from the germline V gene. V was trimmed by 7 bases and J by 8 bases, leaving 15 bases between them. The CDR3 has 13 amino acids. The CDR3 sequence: CASTQSRAHEQFF. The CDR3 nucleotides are TGTGCCAGCACCCAGAGCAGGGCACATGAGCAGTTCTTC.

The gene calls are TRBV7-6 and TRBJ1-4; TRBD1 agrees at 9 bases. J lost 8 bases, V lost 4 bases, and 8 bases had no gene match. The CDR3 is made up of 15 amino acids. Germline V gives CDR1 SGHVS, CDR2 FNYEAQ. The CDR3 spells CASSYGTGPREKLFF. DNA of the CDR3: TGTGCCAGCAGCTACGGGACAGGGCCGCGCGAAAAACTGTTTTTT. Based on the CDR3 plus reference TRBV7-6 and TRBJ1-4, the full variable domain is GAGVSQSPRYKVTKRGQDVALRCDPISGHVSLYWYRQALGQGPEFLTYFNYEAQQDKSGLPNDRFSAERPEGSISTLTIQRTEQRDSAMYRCASSYGTGPREKLFFGSGTQLSVL.

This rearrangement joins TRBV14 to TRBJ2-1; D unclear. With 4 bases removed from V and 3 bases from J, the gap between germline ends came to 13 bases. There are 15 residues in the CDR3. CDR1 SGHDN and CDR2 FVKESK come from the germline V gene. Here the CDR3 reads CASSPGGLVYNEQFF. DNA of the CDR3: TGTGCCAGCAGCCCGGGTGGGTTAGTCTACAATGAGCAGTTCTTC.

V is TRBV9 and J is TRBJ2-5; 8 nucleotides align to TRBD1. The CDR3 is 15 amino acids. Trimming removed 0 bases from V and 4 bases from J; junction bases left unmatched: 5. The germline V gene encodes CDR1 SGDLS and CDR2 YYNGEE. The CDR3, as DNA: TGTGCCAGCAGCGTAGGAGTCGACAGGGGAGAGACCCAGTACTTC. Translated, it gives CASSVGVDRGETQYF.

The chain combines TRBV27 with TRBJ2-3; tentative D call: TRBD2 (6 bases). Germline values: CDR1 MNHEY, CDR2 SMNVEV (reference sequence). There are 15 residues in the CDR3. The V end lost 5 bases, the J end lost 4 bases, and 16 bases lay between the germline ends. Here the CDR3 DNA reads TGTGCCAGCAGTCTCACTAGCTGGGGTTCAGATACGCAGTATTTT. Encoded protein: CASSLTSWGSDTQYF.

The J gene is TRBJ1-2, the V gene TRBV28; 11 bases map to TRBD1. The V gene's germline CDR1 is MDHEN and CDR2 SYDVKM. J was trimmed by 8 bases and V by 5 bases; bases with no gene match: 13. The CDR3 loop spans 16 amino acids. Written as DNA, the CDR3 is TGTGCCAGCAGTCCCACCGATGGACAGGGGGCTGAAGGCTACACCTTC. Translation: CASSPTDGQGAEGYTF.

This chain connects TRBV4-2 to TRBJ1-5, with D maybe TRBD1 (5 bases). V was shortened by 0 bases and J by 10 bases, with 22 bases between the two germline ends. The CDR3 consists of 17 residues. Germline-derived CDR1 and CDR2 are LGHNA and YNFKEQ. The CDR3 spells CASSQEKSAGGISPQHF. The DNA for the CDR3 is TGTGCCAGCAGCCAAGAGAAGTCCGCGGGGGGTATCAGCCCCCAGCATTTT.

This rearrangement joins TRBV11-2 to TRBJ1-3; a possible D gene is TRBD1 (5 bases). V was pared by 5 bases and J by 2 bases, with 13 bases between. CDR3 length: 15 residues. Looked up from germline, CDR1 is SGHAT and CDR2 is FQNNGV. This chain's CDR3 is CASSTARGTGNTIYF. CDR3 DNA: TGTGCCAGCAGCACCGCTCGGGGGACTGGAAACACCATATATTTT.

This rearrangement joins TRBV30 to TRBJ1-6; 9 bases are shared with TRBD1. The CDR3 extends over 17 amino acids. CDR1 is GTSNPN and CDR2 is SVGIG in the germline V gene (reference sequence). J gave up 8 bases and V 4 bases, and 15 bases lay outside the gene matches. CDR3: CAWIARQGGGDDSPLHF. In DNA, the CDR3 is TGTGCCTGGATCGCCCGACAGGGGGGCGGAGATGATTCACCCCTCCACTTT.